This TCR beta chain was found in a study of T cell changes during pregnancy in multiple sclerosis. This CDR3 spans 15 amino acids. V lost 5 bases and J lost 1, with 15 bases in between. Germline values: CDR1 ENHRY, CDR2 SYGVKD. Profiling relied on immunoSEQ multiplex PCR, and the TCRdb table lists in-frame clones only, not all of them. The data show tens of thousands of clones, around 90% seen once. The receptor comes from a female donor with multiple sclerosis, enrolled in a pregnancy study. Sequenced material: CD4+ T cells from peripheral blood mononuclear cells, taken in the second trimester of pregnancy. The J gene is TRBJ2-7, the V gene TRBV10-3, with D tentatively TRBD1 (6 bases). CDR3 in DNA: TGTGCCATCAGTAACCGGGACACCGGTTCCTACGAGCAGTACTTC. Translating it yields CAISNRDTGSYEQYF.